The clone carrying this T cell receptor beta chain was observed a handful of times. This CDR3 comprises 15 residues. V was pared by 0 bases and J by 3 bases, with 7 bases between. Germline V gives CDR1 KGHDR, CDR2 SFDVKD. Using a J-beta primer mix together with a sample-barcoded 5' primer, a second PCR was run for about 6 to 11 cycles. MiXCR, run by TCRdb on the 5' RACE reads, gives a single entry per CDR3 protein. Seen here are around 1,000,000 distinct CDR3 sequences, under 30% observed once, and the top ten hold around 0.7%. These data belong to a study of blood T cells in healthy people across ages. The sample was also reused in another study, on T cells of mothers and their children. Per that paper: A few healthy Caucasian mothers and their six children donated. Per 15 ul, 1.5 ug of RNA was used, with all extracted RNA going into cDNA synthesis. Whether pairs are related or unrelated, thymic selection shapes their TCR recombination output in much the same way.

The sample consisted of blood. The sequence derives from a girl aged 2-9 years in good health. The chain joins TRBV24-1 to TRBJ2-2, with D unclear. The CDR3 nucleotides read TGTGCCACCAGTGATTTGAGGGCCTACACCGGGGAGCTGTTTTTT. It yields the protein CATSDLRAYTGELFF.